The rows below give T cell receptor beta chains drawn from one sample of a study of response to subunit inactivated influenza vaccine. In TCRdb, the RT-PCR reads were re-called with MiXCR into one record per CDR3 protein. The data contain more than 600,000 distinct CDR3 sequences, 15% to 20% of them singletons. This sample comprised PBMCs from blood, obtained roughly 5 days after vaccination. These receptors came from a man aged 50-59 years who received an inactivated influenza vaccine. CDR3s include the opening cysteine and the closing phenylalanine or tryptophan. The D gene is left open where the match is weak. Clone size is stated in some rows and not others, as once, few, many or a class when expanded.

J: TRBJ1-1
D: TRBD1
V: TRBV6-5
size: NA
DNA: TGTGCCAGCAGTTCCCTCGGACAGGGACCGAACACTGAAGCTTTCTTT
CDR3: CASSSLGQGPNTEAFF

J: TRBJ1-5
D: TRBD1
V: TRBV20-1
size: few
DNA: TGCAGCTCAAAGCGGACAGGGGCAACGCAGCCCCAGCATTTT
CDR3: CSSKRTGATQPQHF

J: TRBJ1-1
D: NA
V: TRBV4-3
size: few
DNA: TGCGCCAGCAGTCTATTTACCGGGACACCGAACACTGAAGCTTTCTTT
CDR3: CASSLFTGTPNTEAFF

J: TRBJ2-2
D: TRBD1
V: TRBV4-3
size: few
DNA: TGCGCCAGCAGCCAGAGGACAGGGGGCTGGACCGGGGAGCTGTTTTTT
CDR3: CASSQRTGGWTGELFF

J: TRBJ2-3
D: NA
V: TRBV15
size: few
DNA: TGTGCCACCAGCAGCGCTGGGCCTCGGGATACGCAGTATTTT
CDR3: CATSSAGPRDTQYF

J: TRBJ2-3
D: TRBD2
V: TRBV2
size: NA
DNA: TGTGCCAGCAGTGAGGTAGCGGGTTTTAGCACAGATACGCAGTATTTT
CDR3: CASSEVAGFSTDTQYF

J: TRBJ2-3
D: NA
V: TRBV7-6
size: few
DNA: TGTGCCAGCAGCTACCGGGACTCTTCAGATACGCAGTATTTT
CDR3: CASSYRDSSDTQYF

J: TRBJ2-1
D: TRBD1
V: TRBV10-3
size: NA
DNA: TGTGCCATCAGATACAGGGGGCGGGATAATGAGCAGTTCTTC
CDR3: CAIRYRGRDNEQFF

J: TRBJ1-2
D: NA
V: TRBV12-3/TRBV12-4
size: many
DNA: TGTGCCAGCAGTTCCCGACCCTATGGCTACACCTTC
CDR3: CASSSRPYGYTF

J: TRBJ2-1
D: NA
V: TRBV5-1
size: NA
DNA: TGCGCCAGCAGCCCTCGGACTCCGTTCTACAATGAGCAGTTCTTC
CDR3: CASSPRTPFYNEQFF

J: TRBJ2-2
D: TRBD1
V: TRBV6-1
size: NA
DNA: TGTGCCATCAAGGGACAGGGGAATCCCGGGGAGCTGTTTTTT
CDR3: CAIKGQGNPGELFF

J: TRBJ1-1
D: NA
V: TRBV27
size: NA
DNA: TGTGCCAGCAGTTTGTCCTCGACAGGACGATACACTGAAGCTTTCTTT
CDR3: CASSLSSTGRYTEAFF

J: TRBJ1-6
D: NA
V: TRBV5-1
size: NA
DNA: TGCGCCAGCACCAACCACTACACCGGACAACCTTCACCCCTCCACTTT
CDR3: CASTNHYTGQPSPLHF

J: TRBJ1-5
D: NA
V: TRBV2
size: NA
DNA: TGTGCCAGCAACGAACAGGGTAGTAGGGGACAGCCCCAGCATTTT
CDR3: CASNEQGSRGQPQHF

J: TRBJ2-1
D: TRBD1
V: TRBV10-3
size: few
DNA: TGTGCCATCAGTGAGTCGTTAGGGACAGGGACGTTCTTC
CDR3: CAISESLGTGTFF

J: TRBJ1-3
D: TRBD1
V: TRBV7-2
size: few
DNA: TGTGCCAGCAGCCGCAACAGGGGTGGTGGAAACACCATATATTTT
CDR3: CASSRNRGGGNTIYF

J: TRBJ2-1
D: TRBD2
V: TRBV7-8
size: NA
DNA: TGTGCCAGCAGAGCGGGGGTTAACAATGAGCAGTTCTTC
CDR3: CASRAGVNNEQFF

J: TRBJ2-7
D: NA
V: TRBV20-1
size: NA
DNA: TGCAGTGCCCTAGGACCGAGCTCCTACGAGCAGTACTTC
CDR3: CSALGPSSYEQYF

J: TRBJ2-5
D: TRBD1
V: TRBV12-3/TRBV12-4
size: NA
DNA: TGTGCCAGCAGTCCACGACAGGGGACGAGAGAGACCCAGTACTTC
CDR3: CASSPRQGTRETQYF

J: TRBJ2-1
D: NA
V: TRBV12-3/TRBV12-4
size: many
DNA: TGTGCCAGCAGCCGAAGCCGGGACACCCGAGGGCGAGAGCAGTTCTTC
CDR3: CASSRSRDTRGREQFF

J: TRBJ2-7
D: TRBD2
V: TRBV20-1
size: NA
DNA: TGCAGTGCCCGACTAGCGGGGGGGCGGTTCGCCTACGAGCAGTACTTC
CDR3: CSARLAGGRFAYEQYF

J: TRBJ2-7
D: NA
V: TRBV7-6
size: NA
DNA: TGTGCCATCAGCCCACGTCAGTCCTACGAGCAGTACTTC
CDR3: CAISPRQSYEQYF

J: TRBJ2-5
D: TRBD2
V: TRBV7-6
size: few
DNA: TGTGCCAGCAGCTTAGACCCGCGGGGGGGCCAAGAGACCCAGTACTTC
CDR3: CASSLDPRGGQETQYF

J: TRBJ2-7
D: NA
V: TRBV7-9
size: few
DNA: TGTGCCAGCAGGGGTCTGGGCGAGCAGTACTTC
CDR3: CASRGLGEQYF